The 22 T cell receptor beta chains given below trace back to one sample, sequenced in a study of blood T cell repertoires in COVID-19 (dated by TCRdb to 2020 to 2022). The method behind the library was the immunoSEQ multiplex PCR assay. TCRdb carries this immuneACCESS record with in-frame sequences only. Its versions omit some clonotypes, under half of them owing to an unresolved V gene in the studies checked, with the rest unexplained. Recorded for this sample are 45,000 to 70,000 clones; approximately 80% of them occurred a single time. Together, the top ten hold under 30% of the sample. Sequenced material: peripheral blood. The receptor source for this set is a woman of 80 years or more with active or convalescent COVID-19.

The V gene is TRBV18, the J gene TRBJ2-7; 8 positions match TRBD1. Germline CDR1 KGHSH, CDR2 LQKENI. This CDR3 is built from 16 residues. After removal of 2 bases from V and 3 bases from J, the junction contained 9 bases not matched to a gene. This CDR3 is CASSPGQGLIRYEQYF. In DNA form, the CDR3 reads TGTGCCAGCTCACCAGGACAGGGACTTATTCGCTACGAGCAGTACTTC. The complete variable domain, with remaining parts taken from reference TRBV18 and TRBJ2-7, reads NAGVMQNPRHLVRRRGQEARLRCSPMKGHSHVYWYRQLPEEGLKFMVYLQKENIIDESGMPKERFSAEFPKEGPSILRIQQVVRGDSAAYFCASSPGQGLIRYEQYFGPGTRLTVT.

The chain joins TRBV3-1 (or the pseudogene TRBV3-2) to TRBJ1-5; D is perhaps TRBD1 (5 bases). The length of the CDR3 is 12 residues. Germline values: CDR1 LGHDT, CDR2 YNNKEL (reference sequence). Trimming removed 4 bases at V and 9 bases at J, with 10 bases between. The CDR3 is CASSLMGGPQHF. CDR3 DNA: TGTGCCAGCAGCCTTATGGGGGGGCCCCAGCATTTT.

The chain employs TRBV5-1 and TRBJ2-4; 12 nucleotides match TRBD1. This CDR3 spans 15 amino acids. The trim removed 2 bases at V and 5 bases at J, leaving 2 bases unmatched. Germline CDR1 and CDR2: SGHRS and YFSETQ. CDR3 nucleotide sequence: TGCGCCAGCAGCTTTGGGACAGGGGGCGAAAACATTCAGTACTTC. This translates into CASSFGTGGENIQYF.

The CDR3 DNA reads as TGTGCCAGCAGTCCTAGGACTAGCGGGTCCGGGGAGCTGTTTTTT. Encoded protein: CASSPRTSGSGELFF. V is TRBV27 and J is TRBJ2-2, with 11 bases lining up with TRBD2. Germline loops: CDR1 MNHEY, CDR2 SMNVEV (reference sequence). The CDR3 sequence is 15 residues long. The J segment lost 6 bases and the V segment lost 5 bases, leaving 5 bases of the junction unmatched.

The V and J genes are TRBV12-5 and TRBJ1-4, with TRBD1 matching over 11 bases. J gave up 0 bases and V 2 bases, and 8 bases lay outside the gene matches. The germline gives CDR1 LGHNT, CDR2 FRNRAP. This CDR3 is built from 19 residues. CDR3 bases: TGTGCTAGTGGTTTGCAGTGGTGGACAGGGGGCACAACTAATGAAAAACTGTTTTTT. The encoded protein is CASGLQWWTGGTTNEKLFF.

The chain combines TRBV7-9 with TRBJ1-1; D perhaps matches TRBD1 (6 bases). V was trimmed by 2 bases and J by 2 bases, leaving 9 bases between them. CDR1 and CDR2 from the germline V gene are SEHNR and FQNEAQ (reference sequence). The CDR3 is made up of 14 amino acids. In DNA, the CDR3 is TGTGCCAGCAGCTTACCGACAGGAAACACTGAAGCTTTCTTT. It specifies CASSLPTGNTEAFF.

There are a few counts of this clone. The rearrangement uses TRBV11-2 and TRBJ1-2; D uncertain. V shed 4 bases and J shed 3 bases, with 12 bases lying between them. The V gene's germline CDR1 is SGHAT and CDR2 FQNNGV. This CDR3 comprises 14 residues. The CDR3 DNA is TGTGCCAGCAGCTCCTGGACGGAGGACTATGGCTACACCTTC. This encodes CASSSWTEDYGYTF.

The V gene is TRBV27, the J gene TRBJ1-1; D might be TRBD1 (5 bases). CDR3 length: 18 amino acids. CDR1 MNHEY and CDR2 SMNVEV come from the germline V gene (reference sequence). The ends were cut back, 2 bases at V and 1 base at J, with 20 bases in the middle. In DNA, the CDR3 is TGTGCCAGCAGTTTAGGTGGGGCAGGGTATAATTGGAACACTGAAGCTTTCTTT. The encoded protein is CASSLGGAGYNWNTEAFF.

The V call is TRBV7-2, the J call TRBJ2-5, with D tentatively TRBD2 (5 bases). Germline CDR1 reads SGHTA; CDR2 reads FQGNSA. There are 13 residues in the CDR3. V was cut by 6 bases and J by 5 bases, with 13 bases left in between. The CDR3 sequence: CASRRTAPETQYF. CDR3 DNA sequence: TGTGCCAGCAGGCGGACTGCCCCGGAGACCCAGTACTTC.

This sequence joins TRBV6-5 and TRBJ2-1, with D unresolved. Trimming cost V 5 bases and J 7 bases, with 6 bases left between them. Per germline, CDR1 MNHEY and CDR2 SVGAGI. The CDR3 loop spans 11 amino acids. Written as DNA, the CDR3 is TGTGCCAGCAGTAATCCGAATGAGCAGTTCTTC. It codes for CASSNPNEQFF.

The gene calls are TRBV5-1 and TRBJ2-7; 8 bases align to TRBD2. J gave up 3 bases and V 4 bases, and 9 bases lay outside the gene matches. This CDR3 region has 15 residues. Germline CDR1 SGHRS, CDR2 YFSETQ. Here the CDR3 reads CASSPRGGANYEQYF. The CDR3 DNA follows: TGCGCCAGCAGCCCCCGGGGGGGGGCAAACTACGAGCAGTACTTC.

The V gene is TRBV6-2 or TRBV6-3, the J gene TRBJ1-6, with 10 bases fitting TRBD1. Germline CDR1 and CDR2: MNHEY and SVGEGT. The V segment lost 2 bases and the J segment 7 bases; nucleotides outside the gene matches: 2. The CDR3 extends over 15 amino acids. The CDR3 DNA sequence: TGTGCCAGCAGTTACGTGGGACAGGGGAATTCACCCCTCCACTTT. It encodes CASSYVGQGNSPLHF.

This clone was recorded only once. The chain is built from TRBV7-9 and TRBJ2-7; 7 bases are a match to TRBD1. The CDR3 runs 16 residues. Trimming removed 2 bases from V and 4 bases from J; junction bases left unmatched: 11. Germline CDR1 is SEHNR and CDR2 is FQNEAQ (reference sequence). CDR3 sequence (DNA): TGTGCCAGCAGCTTACTCCCCGGGACAGACAGTTACGAGCAGTACTTC. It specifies CASSLLPGTDSYEQYF. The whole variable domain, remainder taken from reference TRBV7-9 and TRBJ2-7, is DTGVSQNPRHKITKRGQNVTFRCDPISEHNRLYWYRQTLGQGPEFLTYFQNEAQLEKSRLLSDRFSAERPKGSFSTLEIQRTEQGDSAMYLCASSLLPGTDSYEQYFGPGTRLTVT.

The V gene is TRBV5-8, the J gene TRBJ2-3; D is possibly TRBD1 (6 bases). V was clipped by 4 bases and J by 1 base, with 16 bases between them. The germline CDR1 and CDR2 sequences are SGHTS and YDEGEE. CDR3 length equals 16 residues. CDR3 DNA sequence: TGTGCCAGCAGCCCACTCGACAGGCCGGGCACAGATACGCAGTATTTT. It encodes CASSPLDRPGTDTQYF.

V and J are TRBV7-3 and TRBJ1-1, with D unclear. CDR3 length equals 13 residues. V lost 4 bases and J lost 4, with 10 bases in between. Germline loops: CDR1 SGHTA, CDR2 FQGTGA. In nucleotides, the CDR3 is TGTGCCAGCAGCTCATTAGCGGGCACTGAAGCTTTCTTT. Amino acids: CASSSLAGTEAFF.

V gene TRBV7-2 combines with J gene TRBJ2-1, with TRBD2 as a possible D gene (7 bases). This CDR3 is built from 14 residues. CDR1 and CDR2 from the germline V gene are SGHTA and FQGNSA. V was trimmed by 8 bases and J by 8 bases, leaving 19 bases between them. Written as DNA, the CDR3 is TGTGCCAGCCTGCGCCGGGGGGCCCCCCATGAGCAGTTCTTC. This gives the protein CASLRRGAPHEQFF.

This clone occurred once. Written as DNA, the CDR3 is TGTGCCAGTAGTCCACAGGGACAGGCGCCCTATGGCTACACCTTC. As protein: CASSPQGQAPYGYTF. This chain links TRBV19 with TRBJ1-2; 8 nucleotides align to TRBD1. V lost 5 bases and J lost 4; bases outside the gene matches: 9. Germline-derived CDR1 and CDR2 are LNHDA and SQIVND (reference sequence). The CDR3 runs to 15 residues. Using reference TRBV19 and TRBJ1-2 for the parts outside the CDR3, the full variable domain is DGGITQSPKYLFRKEGQNVTLSCEQNLNHDAMYWYRQDPGQGLRLIYYSQIVNDFQKGDIAEGYSVSREKKESFPLTVTSAQKNPTAFYLCASSPQGQAPYGYTFGSGTRLTVV.

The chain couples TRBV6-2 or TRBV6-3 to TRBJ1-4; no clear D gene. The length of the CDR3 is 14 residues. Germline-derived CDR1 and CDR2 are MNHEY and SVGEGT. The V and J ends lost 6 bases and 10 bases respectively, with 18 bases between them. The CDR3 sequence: CASSLPGSGGKLFF. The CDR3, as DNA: TGTGCCAGCAGCCTCCCGGGCTCAGGAGGAAAACTGTTTTTT.

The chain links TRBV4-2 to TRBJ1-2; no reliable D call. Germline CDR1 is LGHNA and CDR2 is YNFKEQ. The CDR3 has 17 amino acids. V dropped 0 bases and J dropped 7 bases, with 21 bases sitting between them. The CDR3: CASSQEIGVGNRGGYTF. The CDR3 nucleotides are TGTGCCAGCAGCCAAGAGATTGGCGTCGGGAATCGGGGTGGCTACACCTTC.

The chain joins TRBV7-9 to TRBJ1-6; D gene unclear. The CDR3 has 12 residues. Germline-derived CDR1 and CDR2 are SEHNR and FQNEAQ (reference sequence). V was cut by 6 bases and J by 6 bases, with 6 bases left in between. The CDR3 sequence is CASSRSNSPLHF. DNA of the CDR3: TGTGCCAGCAGTCGGTCTAATTCACCCCTCCACTTT.

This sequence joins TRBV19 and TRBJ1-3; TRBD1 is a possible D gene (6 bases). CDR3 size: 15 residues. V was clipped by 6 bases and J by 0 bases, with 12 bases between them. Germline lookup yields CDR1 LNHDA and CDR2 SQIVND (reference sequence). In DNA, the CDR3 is TGTGCCAGTAGAGTGGACAGTAGCTCTGGAAACACCATATATTTT. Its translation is CASRVDSSSGNTIYF.

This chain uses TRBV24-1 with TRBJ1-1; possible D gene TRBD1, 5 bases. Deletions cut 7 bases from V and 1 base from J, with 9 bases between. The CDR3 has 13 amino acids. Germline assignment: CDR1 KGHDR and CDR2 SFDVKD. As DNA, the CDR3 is TGTGCCACCAGAGGACATTCGAACACTGAAGCTTTCTTT. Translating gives CATRGHSNTEAFF.